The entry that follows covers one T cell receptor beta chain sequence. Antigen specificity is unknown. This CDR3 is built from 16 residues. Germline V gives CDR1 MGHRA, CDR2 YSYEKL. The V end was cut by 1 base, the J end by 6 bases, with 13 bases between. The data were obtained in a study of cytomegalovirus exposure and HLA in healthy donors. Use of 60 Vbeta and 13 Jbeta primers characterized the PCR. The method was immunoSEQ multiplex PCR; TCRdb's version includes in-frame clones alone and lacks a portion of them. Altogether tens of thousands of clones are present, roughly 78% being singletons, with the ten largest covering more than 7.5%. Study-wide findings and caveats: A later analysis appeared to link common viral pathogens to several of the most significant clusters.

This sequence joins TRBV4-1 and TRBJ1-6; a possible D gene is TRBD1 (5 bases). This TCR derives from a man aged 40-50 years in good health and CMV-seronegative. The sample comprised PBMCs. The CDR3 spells CASSQGRANLNSPLHF. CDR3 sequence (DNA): TGCGCCAGCAGCCAAGGCAGGGCGAACCTTAATTCACCCCTCCACTTT.